The 22 T cell receptor beta chains given below trace back to one sample, sequenced in a study of beta chain features in type 1 diabetes. cDNA synthesis used the whole RNA isolate, giving expressed TCRB sequences. Repertoires were generated with immunoSEQ multiplex PCR, while TCRdb's copy carries only in-frame clones and drops some. The table lists approximately 360,000 clones, 10% to 15% of them singletons. Antigens for these TCRs are unknown. Study results and limitations: In all four CD4+ subsets, TCRB CDR3 length was significantly, moderately reduced in type 1 diabetes.

Sequencing was performed on naive CD4+ T cells from blood. Source of these receptors: a young woman with type 1 diabetes.

This clone was recorded a few times. V and J are TRBV30 and TRBJ2-2; no reliable D call. The length of the CDR3 is 14 residues. The germline V gene encodes CDR1 GTSNPN and CDR2 SVGIG (reference sequence). The V end lost 4 bases, the J end lost 0 bases, and 9 bases lay between the germline ends. CDR3: CAWKSLANTGELFF. The CDR3 bases are TGTGCCTGGAAATCCCTCGCGAACACCGGGGAGCTGTTTTTT.

The chain carries TRBV6-5 and TRBJ2-7; no firm D call. V dropped 6 bases and J dropped 0 bases, with 9 bases sitting between them. CDR1 is MNHEY, CDR2 SVGAGI, per germline. CDR3 length equals 13 residues. Written as DNA, the CDR3 is TGTGCCAGCAGCCGCACAAGCTCCTACGAGCAGTACTTC. Amino acids: CASSRTSSYEQYF.

This clone was counted only a few times. V gene TRBV5-1 combines with J gene TRBJ2-5, with 7 bases matching TRBD1. Trimming removed 4 bases from V and 5 bases from J; junction bases left unmatched: 8. The CDR3 runs to 14 residues. From germline, CDR1 is SGHRS and CDR2 YFSETQ. As DNA, the CDR3 is TGCGCCAGCAGCATTATAGGGGGCGCTGAGACCCAGTACTTC. Translation: CASSIIGGAETQYF.

The V call is TRBV19, the J call TRBJ2-5; D ambiguous. The CDR3 covers 11 residues. The germline V gene encodes CDR1 LNHDA and CDR2 SQIVND (reference sequence). V shed 1 base and J shed 5 bases, with 2 bases lying between them. The CDR3 is CASSIAETQYF. In DNA form, the CDR3 reads TGTGCCAGTAGTATAGCGGAGACCCAGTACTTC.

The V and J genes are TRBV5-6 and TRBJ2-2, with 7 bases that match TRBD1. Germline V gives CDR1 SGHDT, CDR2 YYEEEE. CDR3 length: 17 residues. With V trimmed by 0 bases and J by 1 base, 6 bases remained unmatched. The CDR3 spells CASSLGRTGRNTGELFF. The CDR3 DNA reads TGTGCCAGCAGCTTGGGGAGGACAGGCAGGAACACCGGGGAGCTGTTTTTT.

This clone was observed a handful of times. V and J are TRBV4-1 and TRBJ2-5; a possible D gene is TRBD1 (6 bases). Between the trimmed V and J ends, which lost 1 base and 1 base, there was a span of 7 bases. Germline V gene data show CDR1 as MGHRA and CDR2 as YSYEKL. The CDR3 totals 14 residues. The CDR3 spells CASSQGQAQETQYF. Written as DNA, the CDR3 is TGCGCCAGCAGCCAAGGACAGGCCCAAGAGACCCAGTACTTC.

This chain connects TRBV5-1 to TRBJ1-1, with D hard to call. The germline V gene encodes CDR1 SGHRS and CDR2 YFSETQ. There are 14 residues in the CDR3. Trimming removed 0 bases from V and 0 bases from J, with 6 bases in between. CDR3 protein: CASSLDFMNTEAFF. In DNA, the CDR3 is TGCGCCAGCAGCTTGGACTTCATGAACACTGAAGCTTTCTTT.

This chain connects TRBV6-5 to TRBJ1-1; 9 bases are a match to TRBD1. The junction had 9 bases not matched to a gene; V was cut back by 6 bases and J by 4 bases. In germline, CDR1 is MNHEY, CDR2 SVGAGI. CDR3 size: 15 residues. The CDR3 nucleotides read TGTGCCAGCAGACTACAGGGGGCTCGTGGCACTGAAGCTTTCTTT. Amino acid sequence: CASRLQGARGTEAFF.

This clone has more than one count but fewer than ten. The rearrangement joins TRBV19 to TRBJ1-1, with TRBD1 matching over 8 bases. The CDR3 totals 17 residues. The V gene end was trimmed by 3 bases and the J gene end by 3 bases; junction bases not matched to a gene: 12. Germline CDR1 LNHDA, CDR2 SQIVND (reference sequence). Here the CDR3 DNA reads TGTGCCAGTAGTATCCCCGGGACAGGCGTCTTCTACACTGAAGCTTTCTTT. This gives the protein CASSIPGTGVFYTEAFF.

The chain couples TRBV18 to TRBJ1-1; 7 bases agree with TRBD1. The CDR3 sequence is 14 residues long. V lost 4 bases, J lost 3 bases, and 5 bases stayed unmatched. CDR1 is KGHSH and CDR2 is LQKENI in the germline V gene. The CDR3 spells CASSQGQADTEAFF. The DNA of the CDR3 is TGTGCCAGCTCACAAGGACAGGCGGACACTGAAGCTTTCTTT. The whole variable domain, filled in from reference TRBV18 and TRBJ1-1, reads NAGVMQNPRHLVRRRGQEARLRCSPMKGHSHVYWYRQLPEEGLKFMVYLQKENIIDESGMPKERFSAEFPKEGPSILRIQQVVRGDSAAYFCASSQGQADTEAFFGQGTRLTVV.

The chain has TRBV7-2 and TRBJ1-2, with D possibly being TRBD1 (6 bases). The CDR3 covers 15 residues. The V gene's germline CDR1 is SGHTA and CDR2 FQGNSA. V lost 5 bases and J 0 bases, leaving 13 bases between the germline ends. DNA for the CDR3: TGTGCCAGCAGCCCATACAGGACAGCTAACTATGGCTACACCTTC. It specifies CASSPYRTANYGYTF.

The chain has TRBV7-9 and TRBJ2-1; 9 bases are a match to TRBD2. This CDR3 has 16 amino acids. V dropped 4 bases and J dropped 4; count of bases not matched to a gene: 8. Germline CDR1 is SEHNR and CDR2 is FQNEAQ (reference sequence). Here the CDR3 DNA reads TGTGCCAGCAGCTCCCTAGCGGGGCAGGTTTACAATGAGCAGTTCTTC. Residues: CASSSLAGQVYNEQFF.

This clone was found a few times. This sequence joins TRBV29-1 and TRBJ2-3; 8 bases agree with TRBD1. V lost 6 bases to trimming and J lost 2 bases; unmatched junction nucleotides: 4. Germline V gives CDR1 SQVTM, CDR2 ANQGSEA. The CDR3 is made up of 13 amino acids. CDR3 DNA: TGCAGCGTAGAGACAGGGGCCACAGATACGCAGTATTTT. Protein sequence: CSVETGATDTQYF.

This sequence joins TRBV28 and TRBJ2-1; a possible D gene is TRBD2 (5 bases). The CDR3 spans 13 residues. The V gene lost 10 bases and the J gene lost 2 bases, with 12 bases spanning the gap. Germline CDR1 is MDHEN and CDR2 is SYDVKM. For the CDR3, the DNA is TGTGCCAATGGAGGTTGGACCTACAATGAGCAGTTCTTC. As protein: CANGGWTYNEQFF.

This clone was detected a few times. CDR3 region: CASSPRGPNTGELFF. In DNA, the CDR3 is TGTGCCAGCAGCCCCAGGGGGCCGAACACCGGGGAGCTGTTTTTT. This chain uses TRBV27 with TRBJ2-2, with TRBD1 matching over 8 bases. Looked up from germline, CDR1 is MNHEY and CDR2 is SMNVEV (reference sequence). CDR3 length equals 15 residues. The J segment lost 0 bases and the V segment lost 6 bases, leaving 3 bases of the junction unmatched.

This rearrangement joins TRBV11-2 to TRBJ2-7, with TRBD1 matching over 10 bases. This CDR3 comprises 16 residues. V lost 5 bases and J lost 6; bases outside the gene matches: 13. The V gene's germline CDR1 is SGHAT and CDR2 FQNNGV. CDR3 in amino acids: CASSPRSGTGVGEQYF. The CDR3 DNA reads TGTGCCAGCAGCCCCCGATCCGGGACAGGGGTCGGCGAGCAGTACTTC.

This clone was observed a handful of times. The chain recombines TRBV30 with TRBJ2-5; D unclear. CDR1 is GTSNPN and CDR2 is SVGIG in the germline V gene (reference sequence). V lost 5 bases and J lost 0, with 7 bases in between. This CDR3 contains 12 residues. This CDR3 reads CAWDLNQETQYF. CDR3 DNA sequence: TGTGCCTGGGACTTAAACCAAGAGACCCAGTACTTC.

This clone appeared a few times. The same CDR3 can be traced to other DNA sequences in this sample. This rearrangement joins TRBV5-4 to TRBJ2-3; 8 positions match TRBD2. The length of the CDR3 is 15 residues. From germline, CDR1 is SGHNT and CDR2 YYREEE (reference sequence). J was trimmed by 0 bases and V by 1 base; bases with no gene match: 1. The CDR3, as DNA: TGTGCCAGCAGCTTGACTAGCGGAAGCACAGATACGCAGTATTTT. Translated: CASSLTSGSTDTQYF.

The V and J genes are TRBV2 and TRBJ1-6, with D perhaps matching TRBD1 (6 bases). The CDR3 is 14 residues long. The V end was cut by 8 bases, the J end by 10 bases, with 18 bases between. Germline assignment: CDR1 SNHLY and CDR2 FYNNEI. CDR3 sequence reads: CASLGGGGRSPLHF. CDR3 bases: TGTGCCAGCTTAGGGGGGGGAGGGAGATCACCCCTCCACTTT.

This chain uses TRBV7-2 with TRBJ1-5; D may be TRBD1 (5 bases). CDR1 SGHTA and CDR2 FQGNSA come from the germline V gene. The CDR3 has 16 amino acids. The V and J ends lost 6 bases and 6 bases respectively, with 21 bases between them. CDR3 region: CASRPSAGSGGQPQHF. The CDR3 DNA reads TGTGCCAGCAGACCTTCCGCAGGGTCTGGCGGTCAGCCCCAGCATTTT. Using reference TRBV7-2 and TRBJ1-5 for the parts outside the CDR3, the full variable domain is GAGVSQSPSNKVTEKGKDVELRCDPISGHTALYWYRQSLGQGLEFLIYFQGNSAPDKSGLPSDRFSAERTGGSVSTLTIQRTQQEDSAVYLCASRPSAGSGGQPQHFGDGTRLSIL.

This clone was counted only a few times. The DNA for the CDR3 is TGTGCCAGCATCCACTCACTACCTGGGGCCAACGTCCTGACTTTC. This sequence encodes CASIHSLPGANVLTF. The rearrangement uses TRBV6-5 and TRBJ2-6; D call uncertain. The CDR3 spans 15 residues. Trimming left V 7 bases short and J 2 bases short, with 12 bases between. CDR1 and CDR2 (germline): MNHEY, SVGAGI.

The V gene is TRBV9, the J gene TRBJ1-1; TRBD1 is a possible D gene (5 bases). Per germline, CDR1 SGDLS and CDR2 YYNGEE. V was cut by 3 bases and J by 8 bases, with 11 bases left in between. The CDR3 covers 12 residues. CDR3 bases: TGTGCCAGCAGCGAATACGCAGGGGAAGCTTTCTTT. Its protein product is CASSEYAGEAFF.